What follows are 5 T cell receptor beta chains derived from one specimen sequenced in a study of shared clonotypes between healthy human individuals. TCRdb's table, derived via immunoSEQ multiplex PCR, lists solely in-frame clones and lacks some. Counted here are roughly 2 million clones, approximately 95% occurring once; the ten biggest clones make up less than 0.15%. What was sequenced was naive CD4+ T cells sorted from blood. Subset reported: CD45RA+ positively selected. These receptors all stem from a man aged 18 to 30 in good health.

J is TRBJ2-7 and V is TRBV9, with TRBD2 matching 7 bases. J was trimmed by 6 bases and V by 0 bases; bases with no gene match: 12. Germline values: CDR1 SGDLS, CDR2 YYNGEE. CDR3 length equals 16 residues. The CDR3 protein is CASSVAVAGVYREQYF. In DNA form, the CDR3 reads TGTGCCAGCAGCGTAGCCGTGGCGGGAGTTTACCGCGAGCAGTACTTC. The variable domain in full, completed from reference TRBV9 and TRBJ2-7, reads DSGVTQTPKHLITATGQRVTLRCSPRSGDLSVYWYQQSLDQGLQFLIQYYNGEERAKGNILERFSAQQFPDLHSELNLSSLELGDSALYFCASSVAVAGVYREQYFGPGTRLTVT.

The chain uses TRBV18 and TRBJ2-5; possibly TRBD1 for D (5 bases). The length of the CDR3 is 13 residues. The germline gives CDR1 KGHSH, CDR2 LQKENI. V was trimmed by 6 bases and J by 2 bases, leaving 10 bases between them. Here the CDR3 DNA reads TGTGCCAGCTCGTCAGGGCCTCAAGAGACCCAGTACTTC. Translated: CASSSGPQETQYF.

The chain employs TRBV4-1 and TRBJ1-6; D gene unclear. V dropped 4 bases and J dropped 2 bases, with 9 bases sitting between them. This CDR3 has 15 amino acids. Germline values: CDR1 MGHRA, CDR2 YSYEKL. CDR3 coding DNA: TGCGCCAGCAGCCCCGCTTTGACCTATAATTCACCCCTCCACTTT. This encodes CASSPALTYNSPLHF.

This clone came up a few times. CDR3 sequence reads: CSVAWGGGGKNIQYF. CDR3 DNA sequence: TGCAGCGTTGCCTGGGGGGGAGGCGGCAAAAACATTCAGTACTTC. The genes are TRBV29-1 and TRBJ2-4; TRBD2 matches 7 bases. This CDR3 spans 15 amino acids. Looked up from germline, CDR1 is SQVTM and CDR2 is ANQGSEA. J was trimmed by 3 bases and V by 4 bases; bases with no gene match: 9.

The V gene is TRBV5-1, the J gene TRBJ1-1; D is possibly TRBD1 (5 bases). Trimming left V 0 bases short and J 4 bases short, with 13 bases between. The CDR3 runs 15 residues. Germline CDR1 and CDR2: SGHRS and YFSETQ. The CDR3 spells CASSLVVGASTEAFF. The CDR3 DNA follows: TGCGCCAGCAGCTTGGTCGTTGGGGCTAGCACTGAAGCTTTCTTT.